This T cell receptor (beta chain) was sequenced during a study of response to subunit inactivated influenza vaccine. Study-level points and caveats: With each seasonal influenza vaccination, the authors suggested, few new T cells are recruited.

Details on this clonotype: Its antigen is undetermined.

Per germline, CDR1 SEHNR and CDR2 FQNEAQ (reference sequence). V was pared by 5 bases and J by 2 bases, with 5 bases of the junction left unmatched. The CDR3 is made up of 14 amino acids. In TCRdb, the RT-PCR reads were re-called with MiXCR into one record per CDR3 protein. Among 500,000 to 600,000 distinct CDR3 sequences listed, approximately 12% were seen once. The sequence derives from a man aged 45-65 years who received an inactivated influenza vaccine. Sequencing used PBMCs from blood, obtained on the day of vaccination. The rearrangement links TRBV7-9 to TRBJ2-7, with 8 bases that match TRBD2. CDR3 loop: CASSPGLGPYEQYF. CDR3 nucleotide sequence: TGTGCCAGCAGCCCGGGACTAGGACCCTACGAGCAGTACTTC.